One and the same sample provided the 3 T cell receptor beta chains below, sequenced in a study of blood T cells in healthy people across ages. Alongside a J-beta primer mix, a sample-barcoded 5' primer served in a second PCR lasting 7 to 11 cycles. TCRdb fed the 5' RACE reads into MiXCR, producing one record per CDR3 protein. The sample holds 630,000 or so distinct CDR3 sequences, less than 40% seen once. The sequencing input was blood. The receptors shown here come from an elderly woman in good health.

V and J are TRBV24-1 and TRBJ2-5; no firm D call. The CDR3 covers 12 residues. Germline CDR1 KGHDR, CDR2 SFDVKD. V lost 5 bases to trimming and J lost 11 bases, with 14 bases between them. CDR3 nucleotide sequence: TGTGCCACCAGTGGCCACAGCAATGAGCAGTACTTC. Its translation: CATSGHSNEQYF.

There are many counts of this clonotype. The genes are TRBV11-2 and TRBJ1-2; 7 bases align to TRBD1. CDR3 length equals 15 residues. From germline, CDR1 is SGHAT and CDR2 FQNNGV. The ends lost 3 bases at V and 0 bases at J; junction bases unmatched: 4. The CDR3 bases are TGTGCCAGCAGCTTGGACAGGAAGGCTAACTATGGCTACACCTTC. This gives the protein CASSLDRKANYGYTF.

At least ten counts were recorded for this clonotype. The rearrangement links TRBV7-2 to TRBJ1-2, with 7 bases identical to TRBD1. This CDR3 is built from 16 residues. V trimming: 5 bases; J trimming: 6 bases; junction bases outside the gene matches: 15. Germline CDR1 and CDR2: SGHTA and FQGNSA. The CDR3 nucleotides are TGTGCCAGCAGCCAAACTGGTATTGACAGGGAAGATGGCTACACCTTC. It translates to CASSQTGIDREDGYTF.